This TCR beta chain was documented in a study of beta chain features in type 1 diabetes. Once sorted, every population was more than 95% pure. Sequencing targeted expressed TCRB transcripts, as all isolated RNA had been reverse transcribed. The repertoire was sequenced with immunoSEQ multiplex PCR; TCRdb's copy has only in-frame clones and lacks some. The data hold about 44,000 clones, with approximately 68% observed a single time. Unmatched junction bases numbered 3, after V lost 3 bases and J lost 3 bases. This CDR3 spans 16 amino acids. Germline CDR1 and CDR2: KGHSH and LQKENI. For this clone: Its antigen is not known.

The study, taken as a whole, reports: In all four CD4+ subsets, TCRB CDR3 length was significantly, moderately reduced in type 1 diabetes.

The receptor comes from a woman under 30 with type 1 diabetes. The gene calls are TRBV18 and TRBJ1-3; 12 nucleotides match TRBD1. Sequencing input: Tregs from blood. CDR3 nucleotides: TGTGCCAGCTCACCGGGACAGGGGGCGCGTGGAAACACCATATATTTT. The encoded protein is CASSPGQGARGNTIYF.